This is a list of T cell receptor beta chains from one sample in a study of response to subunit inactivated influenza vaccine. TCRdb re-derived calls from the RT-PCR reads in MiXCR, one entry per CDR3 protein. Here the sample spans approximately 700,000 distinct CDR3 sequences, around 13% being singletons. Sequenced here: PBMCs from blood, sampled around 14 days before vaccination. The receptors here all came from a man aged 45-60 years who received an inactivated influenza vaccine. Both conserved end residues are part of each CDR3. Fields, in order: clone size, CDR3 length, D gene, J gene, V gene, CDR3 protein, CDR3 DNA. D genes are given only for firm matches. Clone size is not always given. Where it is, it says once, few, many or a class for expanded clones.

clone size: NA; CDR3 length: 13; D gene: NA; J gene: TRBJ1-2; V gene: TRBV12-3/TRBV12-4; CDR3 protein: CASSPFSGYGYTF; CDR3 DNA: TGTGCCAGCAGCCCCTTTTCTGGATATGGCTACACCTTC
clone size: NA; CDR3 length: 14; D gene: TRBD1; J gene: TRBJ2-7; V gene: TRBV15; CDR3 protein: CATSRVDRAGEQYF; CDR3 DNA: TGTGCCACCAGCAGAGTCGACAGGGCTGGCGAGCAGTACTTC
clone size: NA; CDR3 length: 13; D gene: NA; J gene: TRBJ2-7; V gene: TRBV3-1; CDR3 protein: CASSQGRGVEQYF; CDR3 DNA: TGTGCCAGCAGCCAAGGCAGAGGGGTCGAGCAGTACTTC
clone size: NA; CDR3 length: 15; D gene: TRBD1; J gene: TRBJ2-7; V gene: TRBV6-1; CDR3 protein: CASSRPGQPSYEQYF; CDR3 DNA: TGTGCCAGCAGCCGACCGGGACAGCCTTCCTACGAGCAGTACTTC
clone size: few; CDR3 length: 14; D gene: TRBD1; J gene: TRBJ2-2; V gene: TRBV29-1; CDR3 protein: CSVDKTGLTGELFF; CDR3 DNA: TGCAGCGTTGACAAGACAGGGCTCACCGGGGAGCTGTTTTTT
clone size: NA; CDR3 length: 15; D gene: NA; J gene: TRBJ2-3; V gene: TRBV4-1; CDR3 protein: CASSQTGLSTDTQYF; CDR3 DNA: TGCGCCAGCAGCCAAACGGGGCTCAGCACAGATACGCAGTATTTT
clone size: few; CDR3 length: 14; D gene: NA; J gene: TRBJ2-5; V gene: TRBV2; CDR3 protein: CASSELGGEETQYF; CDR3 DNA: TGTGCCAGCAGTGAATTGGGGGGTGAAGAGACCCAGTACTTC
clone size: NA; CDR3 length: 18; D gene: NA; J gene: TRBJ2-3; V gene: TRBV12-3/TRBV12-4; CDR3 protein: CASSSTATLHLGVDTQYF; CDR3 DNA: TGTGCCAGCAGTTCTACAGCAACCCTACACCTTGGGGTGGATACGCAGTATTTT
clone size: NA; CDR3 length: 14; D gene: NA; J gene: TRBJ2-7; V gene: TRBV27; CDR3 protein: CASSLSAVGYEQYF; CDR3 DNA: TGTGCCAGCAGTTTATCGGCTGTGGGATACGAGCAGTACTTC
clone size: few; CDR3 length: 16; D gene: TRBD1; J gene: TRBJ1-5; V gene: TRBV24-1; CDR3 protein: CATSDHRTGSNQPQHF; CDR3 DNA: TGTGCCACCAGTGATCACCGGACAGGAAGCAATCAGCCCCAGCATTTT
clone size: NA; CDR3 length: 15; D gene: NA; J gene: TRBJ2-3; V gene: TRBV7-2; CDR3 protein: CASSLLPVNTDTQYF; CDR3 DNA: TGTGCCAGCAGCTTACTCCCGGTGAACACAGATACGCAGTATTTT
clone size: few; CDR3 length: 16; D gene: TRBD1; J gene: TRBJ2-1; V gene: TRBV4-1; CDR3 protein: CASSQGKGASYNEQFF; CDR3 DNA: TGCGCCAGCAGCCAAGGGAAGGGGGCTTCCTACAATGAGCAGTTCTTC
clone size: few; CDR3 length: 12; D gene: NA; J gene: TRBJ1-1; V gene: TRBV29-1; CDR3 protein: CSVVYRYTEAFF; CDR3 DNA: TGCAGCGTCGTTTACCGGTACACTGAAGCTTTCTTT
clone size: NA; CDR3 length: 15; D gene: NA; J gene: TRBJ2-3; V gene: TRBV20-1; CDR3 protein: CSATILARARFGQYF; CDR3 DNA: TGCAGTGCCACCATATTGGCCCGGGCTAGGTTTGGGCAGTATTTT
clone size: few; CDR3 length: 12; D gene: NA; J gene: TRBJ2-5; V gene: TRBV25-1; CDR3 protein: CATRHFQETQYF; CDR3 DNA: TGTGCCACTCGACACTTTCAAGAGACCCAGTACTTC
clone size: few; CDR3 length: 14; D gene: NA; J gene: TRBJ1-1; V gene: TRBV28; CDR3 protein: CASRWRRLNTEAFF; CDR3 DNA: TGTGCCAGCAGATGGCGGCGCCTGAACACTGAAGCTTTCTTT
clone size: NA; CDR3 length: 14; D gene: NA; J gene: TRBJ2-5; V gene: TRBV5-1; CDR3 protein: CASSPVSLQETQYF; CDR3 DNA: TGCGCCAGCAGCCCCGTCTCTCTCCAAGAGACCCAGTACTTC
clone size: many; CDR3 length: 14; D gene: NA; J gene: TRBJ2-7; V gene: TRBV7-9; CDR3 protein: CASSSSTRLPEQYF; CDR3 DNA: TGTGCCAGCAGCTCCTCGACCCGCCTCCCGGAGCAGTACTTC
clone size: NA; CDR3 length: 15; D gene: TRBD2; J gene: TRBJ2-7; V gene: TRBV20-1; CDR3 protein: CSASRSGRAIPEQYF; CDR3 DNA: TGCAGTGCTAGTCGTAGCGGGAGGGCAATTCCGGAACAGTACTTC
clone size: few; CDR3 length: 12; D gene: NA; J gene: TRBJ2-7; V gene: TRBV12-3/TRBV12-4; CDR3 protein: CASSFWGAEQYF; CDR3 DNA: TGTGCCAGCAGTTTCTGGGGCGCCGAGCAGTACTTC
clone size: NA; CDR3 length: 13; D gene: NA; J gene: TRBJ2-7; V gene: TRBV29-1; CDR3 protein: CSVTGSSAYEQYF; CDR3 DNA: TGCAGCGTAACCGGGTCCAGTGCCTACGAGCAGTACTTC
clone size: many; CDR3 length: 15; D gene: NA; J gene: TRBJ2-3; V gene: TRBV5-1; CDR3 protein: CASSLVGQSTDTQYF; CDR3 DNA: TGCGCCAGCAGCTTGGTCGGACAAAGCACAGATACGCAGTATTTT
clone size: NA; CDR3 length: 14; D gene: NA; J gene: TRBJ1-5; V gene: TRBV5-8; CDR3 protein: CASSLFLSNQPQHF; CDR3 DNA: TGTGCCAGCAGCTTATTCCTGAGTAATCAGCCCCAGCATTTT
clone size: few; CDR3 length: 13; D gene: NA; J gene: TRBJ1-5; V gene: TRBV20-1; CDR3 protein: CSAEQGSDQPQHF; CDR3 DNA: TGCAGTGCTGAACAGGGATCCGATCAGCCCCAGCATTTT
clone size: many; CDR3 length: 15; D gene: TRBD2; J gene: TRBJ2-3; V gene: TRBV12-3/TRBV12-4; CDR3 protein: CASSLGLAGTDTQYF; CDR3 DNA: TGTGCCAGCAGCTTGGGACTAGCGGGCACAGATACGCAGTATTTT
clone size: NA; CDR3 length: 14; D gene: TRBD1; J gene: TRBJ2-7; V gene: TRBV20-1; CDR3 protein: CSAKSGTDFYEQYF; CDR3 DNA: TGCAGTGCAAAATCCGGGACAGATTTTTACGAGCAGTACTTC
clone size: NA; CDR3 length: 15; D gene: NA; J gene: TRBJ2-1; V gene: TRBV19; CDR3 protein: CASSIDVSSYNEQFF; CDR3 DNA: TGTGCCAGTAGTATTGACGTGAGCTCCTACAATGAGCAGTTCTTC
clone size: many; CDR3 length: 12; D gene: NA; J gene: TRBJ1-1; V gene: TRBV7-9; CDR3 protein: CASTWRTQEAFF; CDR3 DNA: TGTGCCAGCACTTGGAGGACACAAGAAGCTTTCTTT
clone size: few; CDR3 length: 15; D gene: TRBD2; J gene: TRBJ2-1; V gene: TRBV9; CDR3 protein: CASSSGRDYYNEQFF; CDR3 DNA: TGTGCCAGCTCTAGCGGGAGGGACTACTACAATGAGCAGTTCTTC
clone size: few; CDR3 length: 15; D gene: TRBD1; J gene: TRBJ1-4; V gene: TRBV12-3/TRBV12-4; CDR3 protein: CASSPGAGGGEKLFF; CDR3 DNA: TGTGCCAGCAGTCCTGGGGCAGGGGGAGGTGAAAAACTGTTTTTT
clone size: NA; CDR3 length: 15; D gene: NA; J gene: TRBJ2-5; V gene: TRBV7-9; CDR3 protein: CASSFGTAVVETQYF; CDR3 DNA: TGTGCCAGCAGCTTTGGGACGGCCGTAGTGGAGACCCAGTACTTC
clone size: NA; CDR3 length: 14; D gene: NA; J gene: TRBJ2-3; V gene: TRBV20-1; CDR3 protein: CSASQRGRTDTQYF; CDR3 DNA: TGCAGTGCTAGTCAAAGAGGACGCACAGATACGCAGTATTTT
clone size: few; CDR3 length: 15; D gene: NA; J gene: TRBJ2-1; V gene: TRBV4-1; CDR3 protein: CASSQADWRNNEQFF; CDR3 DNA: TGCGCCAGCAGCCAAGCGGATTGGAGAAACAATGAGCAGTTCTTC
clone size: few; CDR3 length: 14; D gene: NA; J gene: TRBJ1-1; V gene: TRBV6-5; CDR3 protein: CASSYLSGVTEAFF; CDR3 DNA: TGTGCCAGCAGTTATTTGTCAGGGGTCACTGAAGCTTTCTTT
clone size: few; CDR3 length: 15; D gene: NA; J gene: TRBJ2-7; V gene: TRBV18; CDR3 protein: CASSPSGRSSYEQYF; CDR3 DNA: TGTGCCAGCTCACCCAGCGGGCGAAGCTCCTACGAGCAGTACTTC
clone size: NA; CDR3 length: 17; D gene: TRBD2; J gene: TRBJ2-5; V gene: TRBV7-9; CDR3 protein: CASSSTPQSGGQETQYF; CDR3 DNA: TGTGCCAGCAGCTCCACCCCCCAGAGCGGGGGCCAAGAGACCCAGTACTTC
clone size: NA; CDR3 length: 15; D gene: TRBD1; J gene: TRBJ1-6; V gene: TRBV29-1; CDR3 protein: CSEKGSGTGNSPLHF; CDR3 DNA: TGCAGCGAGAAGGGTTCCGGGACAGGAAATTCACCCCTCCACTTT
clone size: many; CDR3 length: 16; D gene: TRBD1; J gene: TRBJ2-1; V gene: TRBV10-3; CDR3 protein: CAISESQQGVSNEQFF; CDR3 DNA: TGTGCCATCAGTGAGTCTCAACAGGGGGTAAGCAATGAGCAGTTCTTC
clone size: few; CDR3 length: 15; D gene: TRBD1; J gene: TRBJ1-5; V gene: TRBV7-9; CDR3 protein: CASSSGQGSGQPQHF; CDR3 DNA: TGTGCCAGCAGCTCGGGACAGGGGAGCGGTCAGCCCCAGCATTTT
clone size: few; CDR3 length: 14; D gene: TRBD1; J gene: TRBJ1-6; V gene: TRBV18; CDR3 protein: CASSTDRGGSPLHF; CDR3 DNA: TGTGCCAGCTCTACCGACAGGGGCGGATCACCCCTCCACTTT
clone size: few; CDR3 length: 13; D gene: TRBD1; J gene: TRBJ1-2; V gene: TRBV30; CDR3 protein: CAWSTGTGGGYTF; CDR3 DNA: TGTGCCTGGAGTACCGGGACAGGGGGTGGCTACACCTTC
clone size: NA; CDR3 length: 17; D gene: TRBD2; J gene: TRBJ2-3; V gene: TRBV28; CDR3 protein: CASSSGTSGRRGDTQYF; CDR3 DNA: TGTGCCAGCAGTTCCGGGACTAGCGGGAGGAGAGGGGATACGCAGTATTTT
clone size: NA; CDR3 length: 15; D gene: TRBD2; J gene: TRBJ2-3; V gene: TRBV10-3; CDR3 protein: CAISAAGLHTDTQYF; CDR3 DNA: TGTGCCATCAGTGCGGCGGGACTACACACAGATACGCAGTATTTT
clone size: many; CDR3 length: 15; D gene: NA; J gene: TRBJ2-1; V gene: TRBV7-2; CDR3 protein: CASSPDLPGVGEQFF; CDR3 DNA: TGTGCCAGCAGCCCCGATTTGCCGGGGGTTGGTGAGCAGTTCTTC
clone size: once; CDR3 length: 15; D gene: NA; J gene: TRBJ2-1; V gene: TRBV6-1; CDR3 protein: CASSLTRVGYNEQFF; CDR3 DNA: TGTGCCAGCAGCCTGACTAGAGTCGGCTACAATGAGCAGTTCTTC
clone size: few; CDR3 length: 15; D gene: TRBD2; J gene: TRBJ2-3; V gene: TRBV7-9; CDR3 protein: CASRSPGLLLDTQYF; CDR3 DNA: TGTGCCAGCAGGTCTCCGGGACTACTTCTCGATACGCAGTATTTT
clone size: few; CDR3 length: 16; D gene: TRBD2; J gene: TRBJ2-1; V gene: TRBV10-3; CDR3 protein: CAIRTGLAGVHNEQFF; CDR3 DNA: TGTGCCATCAGAACCGGACTAGCGGGAGTCCACAATGAGCAGTTCTTC
clone size: NA; CDR3 length: 15; D gene: NA; J gene: TRBJ2-1; V gene: TRBV28; CDR3 protein: CASSSRTRVENEQFF; CDR3 DNA: TGTGCCAGCAGCTCGAGGACCCGGGTGGAAAATGAGCAGTTCTTC
clone size: many; CDR3 length: 14; D gene: NA; J gene: TRBJ1-6; V gene: TRBV10-3; CDR3 protein: CAIRTGTPMGPLHF; CDR3 DNA: TGTGCCATCAGGACCGGGACTCCCATGGGTCCCCTCCACTTT
clone size: NA; CDR3 length: 15; D gene: NA; J gene: TRBJ2-7; V gene: TRBV5-1; CDR3 protein: CASSLDRTRTYEQYF; CDR3 DNA: TGCGCCAGCAGCTTGGATCGGACACGAACCTACGAGCAGTACTTC
clone size: many; CDR3 length: 13; D gene: NA; J gene: TRBJ2-1; V gene: TRBV24-1; CDR3 protein: CATSETRAYEQFF; CDR3 DNA: TGTGCCACCAGTGAAACCAGGGCCTATGAGCAGTTCTTC
clone size: NA; CDR3 length: 15; D gene: TRBD2; J gene: TRBJ2-7; V gene: TRBV2; CDR3 protein: CASRLLAGAPHEQYF; CDR3 DNA: TGTGCCAGCAGGCTACTAGCGGGGGCCCCCCACGAGCAGTACTTC
clone size: few; CDR3 length: 14; D gene: TRBD2; J gene: TRBJ2-5; V gene: TRBV29-1; CDR3 protein: CSVWTGGGSETQYF; CDR3 DNA: TGCAGCGTTTGGACGGGAGGTGGGTCGGAGACCCAGTACTTC